The present TCR beta chain was sequenced within a study of identical twins. Study results and caveats: Conclusions came from cross-sectional statistical analysis, not from following the same donors. Zero-insertion analyses might be partly confounded by invariant T cells like MAIT and iNKT.

Details on this clonotype: Its specificity is unknown.

The junction had 5 bases not matched to a gene; V was cut back by 0 bases and J by 2 bases. The CDR3 length is 16 residues. Germline V gene lookup returns CDR1 MGHRA and CDR2 YSYEKL. Template switching added a universal primer binding site, and final cDNA carried unique molecular identifiers. TCRdb re-called the 5' RACE reads with MiXCR, one entry per CDR3 protein. The data show a few hundred thousand distinct CDR3 sequences, 14% seen once. This sample was also put to use in a study of yellow fever vaccine responses in identical twins.

Material: CD4+ T cells sorted from blood. J is TRBJ2-3 and V is TRBV4-1, with 7 bases identical to TRBD2. This sequence was found in a woman aged 18-29 years in good health. CDR3 nucleotides: TGCGCCAGCAGCCAAGATGGGGGGGGTACCACAGATACGCAGTATTTT. It yields the protein CASSQDGGGTTDTQYF.